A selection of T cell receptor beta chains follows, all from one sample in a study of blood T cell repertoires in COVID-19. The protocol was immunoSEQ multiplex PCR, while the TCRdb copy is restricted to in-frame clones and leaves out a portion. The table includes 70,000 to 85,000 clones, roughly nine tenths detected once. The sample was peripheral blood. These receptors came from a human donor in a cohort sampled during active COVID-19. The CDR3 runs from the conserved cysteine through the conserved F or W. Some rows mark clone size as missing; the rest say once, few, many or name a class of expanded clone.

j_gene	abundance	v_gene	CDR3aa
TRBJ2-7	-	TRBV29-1	CSVEDAARQGTYEQYF
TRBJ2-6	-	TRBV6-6	CASSYMGQGRANVLTF
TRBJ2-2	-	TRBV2	CASKRTGSTGELFF
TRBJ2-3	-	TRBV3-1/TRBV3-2	CASSQGLAGTDTQYF
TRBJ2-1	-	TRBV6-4	CASSDGSGSYNEQFF
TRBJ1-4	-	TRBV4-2	CASSHSGGATNEKLFF
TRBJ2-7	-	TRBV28	CASSQIGTGGFYEQYF
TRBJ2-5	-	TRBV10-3	CATQSRVTSETQYF
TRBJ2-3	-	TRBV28	CASSPQAGGDTQYF
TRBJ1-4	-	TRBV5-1	CASSPGHRNEKLFF
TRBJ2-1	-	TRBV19	CASSGTSGKDEQFF
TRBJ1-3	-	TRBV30	CAWSSSGNTIYF
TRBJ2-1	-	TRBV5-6	CASSQLAGIYNEQFF
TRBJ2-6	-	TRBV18	CASSPTLTGVGANVLTF
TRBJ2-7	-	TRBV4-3	CASSQGTGTYEQYF
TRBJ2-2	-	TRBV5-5	CASSLFAGAAGELFF
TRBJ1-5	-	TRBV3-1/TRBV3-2	CASSQGRAVNQPQHF
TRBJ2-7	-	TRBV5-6	CASSSHRGWYEQYF
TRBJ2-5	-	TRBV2	CASSEPGVETQYF
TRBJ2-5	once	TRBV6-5	CASRRQETQYF
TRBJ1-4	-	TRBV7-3	CASSLRPRGANEKLFF
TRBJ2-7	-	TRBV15	CATSRDLQTSGRAYEQYF
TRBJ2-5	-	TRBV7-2	CASNPRQGLWETQYF
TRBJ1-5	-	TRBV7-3	CASSSKPQRPKHF
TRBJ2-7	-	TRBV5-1	CASSLEGRGVDEQYF
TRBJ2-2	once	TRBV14	CASSQGVEGLNTGELFF
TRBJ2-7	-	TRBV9	CASSVGLRDRIYEQYF
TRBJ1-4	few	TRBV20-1	CSASGPGNEKLFF
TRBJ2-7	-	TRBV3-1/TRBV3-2	CASSQLSGRAPYEQYF
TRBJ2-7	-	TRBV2	CASGGTGGRPYEQYF
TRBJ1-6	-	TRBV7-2	CASSSEITAGRPLHF
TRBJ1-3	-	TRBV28	CASSTGSHSGNTIYF
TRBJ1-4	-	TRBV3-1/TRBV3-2	CASSQDFAGQNEKLFF
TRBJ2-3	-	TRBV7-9	CASSARSTDTQYF
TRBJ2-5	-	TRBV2	CAGPGITKETQYF
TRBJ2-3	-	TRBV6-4	CASSDRERRHTDTQYF
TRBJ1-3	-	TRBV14	CASSPYSGRDSGNTIYF
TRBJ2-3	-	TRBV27	CASSPDRWGDTQYF
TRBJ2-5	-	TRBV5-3	CARSLTSGRPETQYF
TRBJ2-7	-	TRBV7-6	CASSPGTSGILLYEQYF
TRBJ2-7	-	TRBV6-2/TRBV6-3	CASSRSTTRGRGGPRVLKEQYF
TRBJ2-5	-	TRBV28	CASSSGREKETQYF
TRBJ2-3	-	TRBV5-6	CASSVTSGRVADTQYF
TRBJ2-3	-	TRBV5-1	CASSSGLAGRTDTQYF
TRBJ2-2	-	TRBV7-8	CASTSLTGANTGELFF
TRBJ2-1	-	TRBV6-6	CASSYFERGSEQFF